This T cell receptor (beta chain) was recorded in a study of T-cell reconstitution after alpha-beta-depleted transplantation in children. Unique molecular identifiers tagged the TCRbeta library. A single record per CDR3 protein comes from TCRdb applying MiXCR to the PCR reads. The repertoire includes around 420,000 distinct CDR3 sequences, around 15% of them detected once, and just under 30% sits in the top ten. The CDR3 contains 19 residues. The germline V gene encodes CDR1 SQVTM and CDR2 ANQGSEA. Trimming took 0 bases from V and 0 from J, leaving 24 bases between them. The sequence was collected from a boy younger than two who had a stem cell transplant for Wiskott-Aldrich syndrome, so the T cells may come from the graft donor. Material: PBMCs, mostly from graft donor cells, obtained 360 days after TCRalphabeta/CD19-depleted stem cell transplant. The gene calls are TRBV29-1 and TRBJ2-7; D might be TRBD1 (6 bases). Written as DNA, the CDR3 is TGCAGCGTTGAAGACTTCTGTTTAGGAGACAGGCCCCGCTCCTACGAGCAGTACTTC. This encodes CSVEDFCLGDRPRSYEQYF.